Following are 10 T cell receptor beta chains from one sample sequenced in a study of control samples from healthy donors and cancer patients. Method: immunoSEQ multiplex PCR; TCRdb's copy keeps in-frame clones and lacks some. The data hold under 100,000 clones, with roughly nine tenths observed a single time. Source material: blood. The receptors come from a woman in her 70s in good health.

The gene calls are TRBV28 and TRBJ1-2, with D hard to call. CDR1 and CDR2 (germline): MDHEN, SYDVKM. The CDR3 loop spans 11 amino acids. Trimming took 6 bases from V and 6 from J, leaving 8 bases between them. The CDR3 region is CASSREDGYTF. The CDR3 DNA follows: TGTGCCAGCAGCCGAGAAGATGGCTACACCTTC.

This CDR3 reads CASSGSAQGPNQPQHF. The CDR3 nucleotides are TGTGCCAGTAGCGGCTCGGCGCAGGGGCCTAATCAGCCCCAGCATTTT. The V and J genes are TRBV19 and TRBJ1-5, with D possibly matching TRBD1 (6 bases). CDR1 is LNHDA, CDR2 SQIVND, per germline (reference sequence). V dropped 6 bases and J dropped 4 bases, with 19 bases sitting between them. The length of the CDR3 is 16 residues.

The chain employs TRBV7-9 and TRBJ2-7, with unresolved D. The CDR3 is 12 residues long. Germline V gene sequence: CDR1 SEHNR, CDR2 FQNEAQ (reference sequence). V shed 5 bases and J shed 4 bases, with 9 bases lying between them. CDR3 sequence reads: CASSITGYEQYF. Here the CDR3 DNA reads TGTGCCAGCAGCATCACCGGGTACGAGCAGTACTTC.

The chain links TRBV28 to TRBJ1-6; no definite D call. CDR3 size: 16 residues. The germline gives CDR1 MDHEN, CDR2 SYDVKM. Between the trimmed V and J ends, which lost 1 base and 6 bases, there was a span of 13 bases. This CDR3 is CASSLYKGISNSPLHF. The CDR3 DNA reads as TGTGCCAGCAGTTTATATAAAGGAATTTCTAATTCACCCCTCCACTTT.

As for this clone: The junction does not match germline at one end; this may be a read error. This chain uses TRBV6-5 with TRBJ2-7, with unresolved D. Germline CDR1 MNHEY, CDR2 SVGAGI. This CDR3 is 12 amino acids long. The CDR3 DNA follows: TGTGCCAGCAGTCACTCGATGTACGAGCAGTACTTC. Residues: CASSHSMYEQYF.

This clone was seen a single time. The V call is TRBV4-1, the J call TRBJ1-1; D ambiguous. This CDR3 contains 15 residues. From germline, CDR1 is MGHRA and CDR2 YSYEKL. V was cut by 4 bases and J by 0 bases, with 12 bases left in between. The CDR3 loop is CASSPSETVNTEAFF. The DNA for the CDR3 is TGCGCCAGCAGCCCCTCCGAAACAGTGAACACTGAAGCTTTCTTT.

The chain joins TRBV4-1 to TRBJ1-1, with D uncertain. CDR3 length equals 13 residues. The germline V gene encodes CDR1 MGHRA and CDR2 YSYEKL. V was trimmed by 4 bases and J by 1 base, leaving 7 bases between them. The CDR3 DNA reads TGCGCCAGCAGCCTAGGGCCGAACACTGAAGCTTTCTTT. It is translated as CASSLGPNTEAFF.

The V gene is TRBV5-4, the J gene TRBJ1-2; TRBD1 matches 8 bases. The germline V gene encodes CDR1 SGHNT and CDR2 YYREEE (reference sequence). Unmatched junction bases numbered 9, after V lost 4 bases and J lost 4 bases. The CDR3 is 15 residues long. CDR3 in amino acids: CASSPPGQESYGYTF. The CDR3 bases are TGTGCCAGCAGCCCGCCGGGACAGGAGTCCTATGGCTACACCTTC.

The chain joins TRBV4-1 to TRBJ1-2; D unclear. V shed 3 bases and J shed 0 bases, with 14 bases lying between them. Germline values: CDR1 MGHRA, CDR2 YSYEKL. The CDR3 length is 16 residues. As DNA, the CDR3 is TGCGCCAGCAGCCAGGCTCTGTCGCGAGCTAACTATGGCTACACCTTC. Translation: CASSQALSRANYGYTF.

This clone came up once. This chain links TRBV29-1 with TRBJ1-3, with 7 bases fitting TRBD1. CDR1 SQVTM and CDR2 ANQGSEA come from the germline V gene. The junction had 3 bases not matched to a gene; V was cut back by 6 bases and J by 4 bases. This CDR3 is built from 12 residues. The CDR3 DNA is TGCAGCGTACCGGGACAGGGAAACACCATATATTTT. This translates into CSVPGQGNTIYF.